This TCR beta chain was captured by sequencing in a study of T cell responses to AZD1222 COVID-19 vaccine. The CDR3 length is 16 residues. Germline CDR1 and CDR2: LNHDA and SQIVND (reference sequence). Trimming removed 2 bases from V and 4 bases from J, with 17 bases in between. Turning to this clone: What it recognizes is unknown.

The table came from immunoSEQ multiplex PCR; TCRdb's copy has only in-frame clones and leaves some out. The table lists 83,000 or so clones, around 89% of them singletons. Findings and caveats of the study: Only five to seven individuals given AZD1222 were seropositive at baseline. Spike-specific TCRs gained breadth and depth after people received two AZD1222 doses.

Sequenced material: peripheral blood, taken on day 0 of MenACWY control vaccination. The J gene is TRBJ1-1, the V gene TRBV19, with D maybe TRBD1 (5 bases). This receptor was taken from an adult in good health. CDR3 amino acids: CASSIKFRAGRTEAFF. The CDR3 bases are TGTGCCAGTAGTATAAAATTCAGGGCAGGACGCACTGAAGCTTTCTTT.